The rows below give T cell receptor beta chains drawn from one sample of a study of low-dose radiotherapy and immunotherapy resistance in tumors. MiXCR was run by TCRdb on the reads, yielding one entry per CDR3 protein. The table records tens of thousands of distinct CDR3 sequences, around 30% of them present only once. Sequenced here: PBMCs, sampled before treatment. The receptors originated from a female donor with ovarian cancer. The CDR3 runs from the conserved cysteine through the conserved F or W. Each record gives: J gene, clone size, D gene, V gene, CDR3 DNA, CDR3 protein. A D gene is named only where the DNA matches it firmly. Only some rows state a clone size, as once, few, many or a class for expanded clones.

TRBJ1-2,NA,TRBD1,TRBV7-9,TGTGCCAGCAGCTCCAGGGACAGGGGCCACTATGGCTACACCTTC,CASSSRDRGHYGYTF
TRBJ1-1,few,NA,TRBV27,TGTGCCAGCAGCCCACGGGTCAAAAACACTGAAGCTTTCTTT,CASSPRVKNTEAFF
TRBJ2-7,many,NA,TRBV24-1,TGTGCCACCAGTGATTCGGGCCGGCAGTACTTC,CATSDSGRQYF
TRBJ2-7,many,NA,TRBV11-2,TGTGCCAGCAGCTTAATAGGGTCGAACGAGCAGTACTTC,CASSLIGSNEQYF
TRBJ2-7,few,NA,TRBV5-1,TGCGCCAGCAGACCCGACGGATCATCCTACGAGCAGTACTTC,CASRPDGSSYEQYF
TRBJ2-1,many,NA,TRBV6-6,TGTGCCAGCAGTTACGTGCGGGGTACCTACAATGAGCAGTTCTTC,CASSYVRGTYNEQFF
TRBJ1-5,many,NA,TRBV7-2,TGTGCCAGCAGCGGTACAGGGCTTCAGCCCCAGCATTTT,CASSGTGLQPQHF
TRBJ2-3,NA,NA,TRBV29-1,TGCAGCGTTCGATCTAGCGCGAGGACCGATACGCAGTATTTT,CSVRSSARTDTQYF
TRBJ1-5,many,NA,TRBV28,TGTGCCAGCTTTAAGGGCCTCAATCAGCCCCAGCATTTT,CASFKGLNQPQHF
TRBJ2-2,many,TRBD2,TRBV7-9,TGTGCCAGCAGCTTTCCGCGGGGGATGGACGGGGAGCTGTTTTTT,CASSFPRGMDGELFF
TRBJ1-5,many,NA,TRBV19,TGTGCCAGTATGCCGGGACGATCCAATCAGCCCCAGCATTTT,CASMPGRSNQPQHF
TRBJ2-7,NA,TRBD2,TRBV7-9,TGTGCCAGCAGCTTTCGGCGGGAGACCTACGAGCAGTACTTC,CASSFRRETYEQYF
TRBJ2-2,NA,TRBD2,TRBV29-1,TGCAGCTGCGGGACTAGCGGGAGAGGAGGGGCCGGGGAGCTGTTTTTT,CSCGTSGRGGAGELFF
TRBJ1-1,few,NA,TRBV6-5,TGTGCCAGCAGTTACCCCCCAGGGCTTCGACAAGCTTTCTTT,CASSYPPGLRQAFF
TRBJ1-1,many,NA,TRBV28,TGTGCCAGCAGTTTACCAACAGGGTACACTGAAGCTTTCTTT,CASSLPTGYTEAFF
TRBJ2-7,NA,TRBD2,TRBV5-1,TGCGCCAGCAGCTTACCGGGACTAGCGAACTACGAGCAGTACTTC,CASSLPGLANYEQYF
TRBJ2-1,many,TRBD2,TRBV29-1,TGCAGCGACGGACTAGCGGGAGATAATGAGCAGTTCTTC,CSDGLAGDNEQFF
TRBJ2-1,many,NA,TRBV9,TGTGCCAGCAGCGTAGGCCCCGGAGGTGGTTATGAGCAGTTCTTC,CASSVGPGGGYEQFF
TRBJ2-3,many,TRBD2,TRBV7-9,TGTGCCAGCAGCTTAGACTCGGGAGGGATCACAGATACGCAGTATTTT,CASSLDSGGITDTQYF
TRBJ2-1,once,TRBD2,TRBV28,TGTGCCAGCTCCTCTAGCGGGTTTGAGCAGTTCTTC,CASSSSGFEQFF
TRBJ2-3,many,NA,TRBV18,TGTGCCAGCTCAACCGAGGGCCCAGATACGCAGTATTTT,CASSTEGPDTQYF
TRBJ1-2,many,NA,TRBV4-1,TGCGCCAGCAGCCAAGATCCGGGCTTTGGCTACACCTTC,CASSQDPGFGYTF
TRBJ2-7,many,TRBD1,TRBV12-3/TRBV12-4,TGTGCCAGCACCAAGACAGGGTGGTACTACGAGCAGTACTTC,CASTKTGWYYEQYF
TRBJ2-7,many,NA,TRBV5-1,TGCGCCAGCAGCTCCGGGGAGGGGGCCCACGAGCAGTACTTC,CASSSGEGAHEQYF
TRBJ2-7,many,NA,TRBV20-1,TGCAGTGCTAGACCTGGGGCCGCCTACGAGCAGTACTTC,CSARPGAAYEQYF
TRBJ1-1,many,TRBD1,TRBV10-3,TGTGCCATCAGTGATGACAGGGGGGGAAACACTGAAGCTTTCTTT,CAISDDRGGNTEAFF
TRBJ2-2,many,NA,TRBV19,TGTGCCAGTAGTCTCACAGGGAATCCCGGGGAGCTGTTTTTT,CASSLTGNPGELFF
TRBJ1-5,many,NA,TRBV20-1,TGCAGTGCCATCTTGGGCTATCGCAATCAGCCCCAGCATTTT,CSAILGYRNQPQHF
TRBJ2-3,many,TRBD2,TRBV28,TGTGCCAGCAGTTTGGCGGGGGTTGTCACAGATACGCAGTATTTT,CASSLAGVVTDTQYF
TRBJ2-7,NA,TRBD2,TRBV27,TGTGCCAGCAGATCTAGCGGGAGGTCCTACGAGCAGTACTTC,CASRSSGRSYEQYF
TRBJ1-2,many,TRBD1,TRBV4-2,TGTGCCAGCAGCCAAGGGACAGGGTCCTATGGCTACACCTTC,CASSQGTGSYGYTF
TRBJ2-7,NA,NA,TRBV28,TGTGCCAGCAGTTTCGTAGCAGGGCGTTACGAGCAGTACTTC,CASSFVAGRYEQYF
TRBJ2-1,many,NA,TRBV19,TGTGCCAGTAACCTGGGGCGTTGGAACAATGAGCAGTTCTTC,CASNLGRWNNEQFF
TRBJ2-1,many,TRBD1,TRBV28,TGTGCCAGCAAAGGCGGCTCAGGACAGGGCCTTTATGAGCAGTTCTTC,CASKGGSGQGLYEQFF
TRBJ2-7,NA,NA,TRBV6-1,TGTGCCAGCAGTACGGGCGAGCAGTACTTC,CASSTGEQYF
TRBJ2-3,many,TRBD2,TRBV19,TGTGCCAGTAGTATCCTAGCGGGGACCACAGATACGCAGTATTTT,CASSILAGTTDTQYF
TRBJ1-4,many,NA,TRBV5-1,TGCGCCAGCAGCCCTCGTCCCAGGGAAGAAAAACTGTTTTTT,CASSPRPREEKLFF
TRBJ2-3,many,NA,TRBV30,TGTGCCTGGAGTGTAGGCGAGGCAGATACGCAGTATTTT,CAWSVGEADTQYF
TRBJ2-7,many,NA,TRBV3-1,TGTGCCAGCAGCAATTGGCGGGGCGTCGGGGGGCAGTACTTC,CASSNWRGVGGQYF
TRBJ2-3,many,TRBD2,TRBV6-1,TGTGCCAGCAGTGAACGCTCGGGCAGGCCAAGCGGGGGGGCAGATACGCAGTATTTT,CASSERSGRPSGGADTQYF
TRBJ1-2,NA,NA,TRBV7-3,TGTGCCAGCAGCTTATGGGAAGGGGAGGGCTACACCTTC,CASSLWEGEGYTF
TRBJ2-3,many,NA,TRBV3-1,TGTGCCAGCAGCCACGGCGTTACGCAGTATTTT,CASSHGVTQYF
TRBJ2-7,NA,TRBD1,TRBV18,TGTGCCAGCTCACCGCGCAGGACAGGGGCCTCCTACGAGCAGTACTTC,CASSPRRTGASYEQYF
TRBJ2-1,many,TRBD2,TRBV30,TGTGCCTGGAGTCCTAACAAGGGACTAGCTCGGCAGTTCTTC,CAWSPNKGLARQFF
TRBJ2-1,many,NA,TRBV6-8,TGTGCCAGCAGTTACCAGGACAATGAGCAGTTCTTC,CASSYQDNEQFF
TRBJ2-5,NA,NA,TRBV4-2,TGTGCCAGCAGCCGGGGGGGGCTACAAGAGACCCAGTACTTC,CASSRGGLQETQYF
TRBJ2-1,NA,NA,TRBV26,TGTGCCAGCAGTTTAGGGGCCGGGGACTACAATGAGCAGTTCTTC,CASSLGAGDYNEQFF
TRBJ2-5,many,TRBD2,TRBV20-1,TGCAGTGCAAAGGGATCCACTAGCGGGAGGTGGGAGACCCAGTACTTC,CSAKGSTSGRWETQYF
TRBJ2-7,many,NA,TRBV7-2,TGTGCCAGCAGCGTAGGTTACGAGCAGTACTTC,CASSVGYEQYF
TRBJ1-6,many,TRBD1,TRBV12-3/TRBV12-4,TGTGCCAGCACCGGGACAGACTCCTATAATTCACCCCTCCACTTT,CASTGTDSYNSPLHF
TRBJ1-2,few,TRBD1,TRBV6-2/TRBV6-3,TGTGCCAGCAGCTCCGGGACAGGGGACGACTATGGCTACACCTTC,CASSSGTGDDYGYTF